This T cell receptor beta chain was captured in a study of human T cells and chemical hapten exposure. Time point in this sample: patch test 2, 6 weeks after DPC sensitization. Sample treatment: therapeutic diphenylcyclopropenone sensitization with weekly scalp DPC. A few counts support this clonotype. The antigen remains undetermined. Original analysis: From 23,224 to 690,600 TCRs were found per sample, with a median of approximately 100,000. A single record per CDR3 protein comes from TCRdb applying MiXCR to the RACE reads. The V and J calls were not made by the authors but by TCRdb's processing. The table includes under 100,000 distinct CDR3 sequences, over 10% detected once. This CDR3 is built from 12 residues. With 11 bases removed from V and 6 bases from J, the gap between germline ends came to 15 bases. CDR1 is MNHNS and CDR2 is SASEGT in the germline V gene. The study's findings and limits: Among expanded TCRs, significantly more large CDR3 similarity clusters formed than among controls.

This specimen consisted of whole blood, obtained in connection with sensitization to the hapten diphenylcyclopropenone (DPC). The genes are TRBV6-1 and TRBJ2-3; TRBD2 is a possible D gene (7 bases). The clonotype was recovered from a middle-aged woman with alopecia areata. Some clones in this sample may be carry-over from other donors' samples. The CDR3 loop is CAGGGGYDTQYF. The CDR3 nucleotides read TGTGCCGGAGGGGGAGGGTATGATACGCAGTATTTT.